Presented here are 6 T cell receptor beta chains from one specimen sequenced in a study of blood T cell repertoires in COVID-19. Here immunoSEQ multiplex PCR was the method, and the copy in TCRdb shows in-frame clones only, minus some. The data contain 250,000 to 400,000 clones, roughly 90% of them singletons. Sequencing was carried out using peripheral blood. The receptors stem from a woman in her 30s with COVID-19, enrolled during active disease.

The chain carries TRBV30 and TRBJ1-2, with TRBD1 matching over 9 bases. The CDR3 is 15 residues long. V lost 3 bases and J lost 6; bases outside the gene matches: 11. Germline CDR1 GTSNPN, CDR2 SVGIG (reference sequence). The CDR3, as DNA: TGTGCCTGGAGAATCGGACAGGGGTGGGGTGATGGCTACACCTTC. Residues: CAWRIGQGWGDGYTF. The full variable domain, with the rest looked up from reference TRBV30 and TRBJ1-2, is SQTIHQWPATLVQPVGSPLSLECTVEGTSNPNLYWYRQAAGRGLQLLFYSVGIGQISSEVPQNLSASRPQDRQFILSSKKLLLSDSGFYLCAWRIGQGWGDGYTFGSGTRLTVV.

The V call is TRBV11-2, the J call TRBJ2-3; D is undetermined. V was cut by 2 bases and J by 6 bases, with 9 bases left in between. Germline CDR1 SGHAT, CDR2 FQNNGV. The CDR3 has 13 residues. CDR3 region: CASSLSQKDTQYF. The CDR3 bases are TGTGCCAGCAGCTTATCACAGAAGGATACGCAGTATTTT.

The gene calls are TRBV5-4 and TRBJ1-2, with 8 bases fitting TRBD1. Germline V gene data show CDR1 as SGHNT and CDR2 as YYREEE (reference sequence). V dropped 5 bases and J dropped 8; count of bases not matched to a gene: 5. CDR3 length equals 12 residues. The CDR3 loop reads CASRRTGSGYTF. As DNA, the CDR3 is TGTGCCAGCAGGCGGACAGGGAGCGGCTACACCTTC. Filled out from reference TRBV5-4 and TRBJ1-2, the complete variable domain reads ETGVTQSPTHLIKTRGQQVTLRCSSQSGHNTVSWYQQALGQGPQFIFQYYREEENGRGNFPPRFSGLQFPNYSSELNVNALELDDSALYLCASRRTGSGYTFGSGTRLTVV.

The genes are TRBV30 and TRBJ1-2, with D uncertain. The CDR3 covers 13 residues. Germline CDR1 and CDR2: GTSNPN and SVGIG (reference sequence). The ends were cut back, 0 bases at V and 4 bases at J, with 9 bases in the middle. CDR3 nucleotide sequence: TGTGCCTGGAGTGTCCCAGGTGCCTATGGCTACACCTTC. It yields the protein CAWSVPGAYGYTF.

V and J are TRBV6-5 and TRBJ1-1; D is ambiguous. CDR1 MNHEY and CDR2 SVGAGI come from the germline V gene. Trimming took 7 bases from V and 0 from J, leaving 9 bases between them. This CDR3 has 13 residues. The CDR3 protein is CASINDMNTEAFF. CDR3 bases: TGTGCCAGCATTAATGACATGAACACTGAAGCTTTCTTT.

V usage is TRBV7-3 and J usage is TRBJ1-1, with a tentative D call TRBD1 (6 bases). Germline lookup yields CDR1 SGHTA and CDR2 FQGTGA. This CDR3 has 15 residues. Trimming took 2 bases from V and 2 from J, leaving 12 bases between them. CDR3 residues: CASSLVGGLNTEAFF. The CDR3 DNA is TGTGCCAGCAGCTTAGTAGGGGGTCTAAACACTGAAGCTTTCTTT.